The 4 T cell receptor beta chains in this list originate from one sample, sequenced in a study of identifying expanded T cells in peripheral blood. Profiled with immunoSEQ multiplex PCR; TCRdb holds only in-frame clones, not every one. The profile covers roughly 120,000 clones, with about 85% appearing a single time and just under 8.5% taken by the ten largest. Sequenced input: blood. Source of these receptors: a person aged 18 to 70 in good health.

This clone was found a few times. The chain carries TRBV30 and TRBJ2-3; 8 bases map to TRBD2. Germline V gives CDR1 GTSNPN, CDR2 SVGIG (reference sequence). V lost 1 base, J lost 5 bases, and 5 bases stayed unmatched. This CDR3 contains 14 residues. The CDR3 region has the DNA TGTGCCTGGAGTGGGACTAGCTACGTAGATACGCAGTATTTT. It yields the protein CAWSGTSYVDTQYF.

The rearrangement links TRBV2 to TRBJ2-1, with 9 bases aligning to TRBD1. The CDR3 contains 15 residues. The V segment lost 6 bases and the J segment 7 bases; nucleotides outside the gene matches: 10. Germline assignment: CDR1 SNHLY and CDR2 FYNNEI. In DNA, the CDR3 is TGTGCCAGCAGCCCTACAGGGGGCGCGAGAAATGAGCAGTTCTTC. This translates into CASSPTGGARNEQFF.

This clone was observed a single time. V usage is TRBV5-1 and J usage is TRBJ1-1, with D possibly being TRBD1 (5 bases). This CDR3 region has 15 residues. Germline V gene sequence: CDR1 SGHRS, CDR2 YFSETQ. V was trimmed by 0 bases and J by 5 bases, leaving 14 bases between them. The CDR3 bases are TGCGCCAGCAGCTTGGGGACATCCGGGGGAACTGAAGCTTTCTTT. Translated, it gives CASSLGTSGGTEAFF.

This sequence joins TRBV7-3 and TRBJ2-2; tentative D call: TRBD2 (5 bases). This CDR3 has 16 amino acids. The ends were cut back, 5 bases at V and 2 bases at J, with 15 bases in the middle. CDR1 is SGHTA, CDR2 FQGTGA, per germline. CDR3 bases: TGTGCCAGCAGCGGGAGAGGGAGCGGAAACACCGGGGAGCTGTTTTTT. As protein: CASSGRGSGNTGELFF.